The clone carrying this T cell receptor (beta chain) has only a few counts. What it binds is not known. The sample is drawn from a study of T cells after yellow fever vaccination. Study-level information: Fractions with few cells were prepared using SMART-Seq v4 Ultra Low Input. Study-level findings and limits: Once the booster was given, most primary-vaccination clones reappeared, at approximately 97% for CD4 and more than 85% for CD8.

5'RACE template switching added a universal primer site and UMIs to TCR cDNA. TCRdb called the 5' RACE reads again in MiXCR, with one record for every CDR3 protein. The repertoire consists of 350,000 to 450,000 distinct CDR3 sequences, with about 19% occurring once and the leading ten covering roughly a sixth. The TCR comes from a man younger than 35 who received the YFV17D yellow fever vaccine. The sample consisted of PBMCs, taken before the yellow fever booster vaccination.

As DNA, the CDR3 is TGCAGTGCCGGGGGGACTAGGACAGCTCTTAGGCACTATGAGCAGTTCTTC. This gives the protein CSAGGTRTALRHYEQFF. The chain recombines TRBV20-1 with TRBJ2-1, with 8 nucleotides matching TRBD2. Losses at the gene ends were 6 bases for V and 8 bases for J; bases not matched to a gene: 21. The CDR3 is made up of 17 amino acids. Germline assignment: CDR1 DFQATT and CDR2 SNEGSKA (reference sequence).